One TCR beta chain is described in this entry. This clone was recorded many times. This receptor's antigen is unknown. No much larger clone is present one base from it, and per-base qualities are unavailable. Whole blood was collected in K2EDTA tubes by collaborating institutions according to the institutions' own protocols. For TCRbeta analysis, collaborators shipped samples as frozen whole blood, isolated PBMCs, or DNA extracted from either of those sample types. V is cut by 5 bases and J by 1 base, and the space between the germline ends is 11 bases. CDR1 MNHEY and CDR2 SVGAGI were looked up in the germline V gene. The CDR3 has 14 amino acids, counting the end cysteine and phenylalanine. Only the CDR3 part of the read is kept: 42 bases, read in frame from the first base. The record originates from a study of blood T cell repertoires in COVID-19 (TCRdb year 2020). With respect to the entire study: Collaborator samples came from the United States, Italy and Spain and covered acute and convalescent phases of COVID-19. The prospective study material was composed of cDNA or gDNA derived from T cells, B-cell-depleted T cells, or PBMCs. Sample metadata almost always included a de-identified subject ID, COVID-19 status, age in years and sex. HLA class I and class II types, where available, came from metadata supplied by the sample provider rather than from assay-based typing. The dataset comprised deeply sampled blood TCRbeta repertoires from subjects exposed to, actively infected with, or recovered from COVID-19. The repertoires were released in a freely available public database meant as a resource for research on the immune response to SARS-CoV-2. The samples were drawn from two sources: the first 160 participants of the ongoing ImmuneRACE study, and fewer than 1,500 subjects contributed by 6 global collaborators.

TCRbeta CDR3 regions were amplified from genomic DNA using the immunoSEQ Assay, a bias-controlled multiplex PCR. The source study handled its data this way. The number of nucleated cells in each sample was estimated by amplification of reference gene primers within the assay. To quantify the absolute abundance of each unique TCRbeta CDR3 rearrangement, sequence reads were collapsed and filtered. For each sample, productive Simpson clonality was calculated as the square root of Simpson's diversity index across productive rearrangements. TCRdb stores this immuneACCESS table with in-frame sequences only. Part of the clones is absent; in the studies checked, under half of the shortfall reflects unresolved V genes, and no reason is known for the rest. V and J calls and clone size are given by that table; D and trimming were obtained from the DNA. This sample lists approximately 200,000 clones; roughly 80% were detected once. Around 5% of the sample rests with the top ten.

What the work shows at the level of the full study, not this receptor alone: How much clinical and demographic metadata was included differed by source and by participant, and the metadata was provided uncurated.

The chain couples TRBV6-5 to TRBJ1-1; the D gene lacks a confident call. The sample was peripheral blood. The receptor's source is a human donor in a cohort sampled during active COVID-19. The CDR3 loop reads CASSLTRRNTEAFF. The nucleotides are TGTGCCAGCAGTCTTACAAGGAGGAACACTGAAGCTTTCTTT.